This T cell receptor (beta chain) was identified during a study of lymphopenia after photon versus proton radiotherapy. Overall study findings and caveats: Relative stability marked proton patients; photon patients lost diversity and naive cells. After the lymphocyte nadir, photon-treated repertoires showed oligoclonal expansion, especially of CD8+ Temra cells.

Assay used: immunoSEQ multiplex PCR; TCRdb lists only in-frame clones, some missing. The sample records about 19,000 clones, approximately 90% being singletons. Note on this clone: The antigen is not known.

The length of the CDR3 is 16 residues. The J segment lost 7 bases and the V segment lost 0 bases, leaving 10 bases of the junction unmatched. Germline CDR1 reads MGHRA; CDR2 reads YSYEKL. The chain carries TRBV4-1 and TRBJ2-7; 9 positions match TRBD2. This TCR came from a man in his sixties with pancreatic cancer. This specimen consisted of peripheral blood, obtained from a patient treated with photon-based radiotherapy. CDR3 protein: CASSQDAAGGRLEQYF. The CDR3 DNA reads TGCGCCAGCAGCCAAGATGCAGCGGGGGGTCGTTTGGAGCAGTACTTC.